What follows are 29 T cell receptor beta chains derived from one specimen sequenced in a study of cytomegalovirus exposure and HLA in healthy donors. Primers for the PCR totalled 60 Vbeta and 13 Jbeta. Using immunoSEQ multiplex PCR, the repertoire was profiled, and TCRdb retains in-frame clones only, with some absent. Seen in this sample are about 52,000 clones; the ten most common clones hold about 12%. The sequenced sample consisted of PBMCs. The source is an older woman in good health and CMV-seropositive.

CDR3 amino acids: CASSLGQAISGNTIYF. DNA for the CDR3: TGCGCCAGCAGCTTGGGACAGGCGATCTCTGGAAACACCATATATTTT. The rearrangement links TRBV5-1 to TRBJ1-3; D is perhaps TRBD1 (6 bases). CDR3 size: 16 residues. The germline V gene encodes CDR1 SGHRS and CDR2 YFSETQ. The V gene lost 0 bases and the J gene lost 0 bases, with 10 bases spanning the gap.

This rearrangement joins TRBV5-6 to TRBJ1-5; TRBD1 aligns across 8 bases. Trimming removed 1 base from V and 6 bases from J; junction bases left unmatched: 0. Germline V lookup: CDR1 SGHDT, CDR2 YYEEEE. The CDR3 totals 13 residues. CDR3 DNA: TGTGCCAGCAGCTTGCAGGGGGCTCAGCCCCAGCATTTT. It yields the protein CASSLQGAQPQHF. The entire variable domain, with the rest obtained from reference TRBV5-6 and TRBJ1-5, is as follows: DAGVTQSPTHLIKTRGQQVTLRCSPKSGHDTVSWYQQALGQGPQFIFQYYEEEERQRGNFPDRFSGHQFPNYSSELNVNALLLGDSALYLCASSLQGAQPQHFGDGTRLSIL.

The DNA for the CDR3 is TGTGCCAGCAGTCCCTGGGGGGAGAGTAGCTATGGCTACACCTTC. Translated: CASSPWGESSYGYTF. V usage is TRBV9 and J usage is TRBJ1-2; tentatively, D is TRBD1 (5 bases). This CDR3 is built from 15 residues. Per the germline V gene, CDR1 is SGDLS and CDR2 is YYNGEE. V was cut by 5 bases and J by 4 bases, with 18 bases left in between.

This chain connects TRBV18 to TRBJ1-1; D remains unclear. Trimming cost V 3 bases and J 4 bases, with 6 bases left between them. The CDR3 is 12 amino acids. Germline CDR1 is KGHSH and CDR2 is LQKENI. The CDR3 region has the DNA TGTGCCAGCTCACCCCTTCGCACTGAAGCTTTCTTT. Translated: CASSPLRTEAFF.

The chain combines TRBV18 with TRBJ1-1; possible D gene TRBD1, 5 bases. Trimming shortened V by 6 bases and J by 4 bases, and 21 bases separated the two germline ends. The germline V gene has CDR1 KGHSH and CDR2 LQKENI. The CDR3 has 16 residues. CDR3 residues: CASSPTQRGAGTEAFF. The CDR3 DNA sequence: TGTGCCAGCTCTCCTACGCAAAGGGGCGCTGGCACTGAAGCTTTCTTT.

V usage is TRBV5-1 and J usage is TRBJ1-2; D is perhaps TRBD1 (5 bases). CDR3 length: 17 residues. Per germline, CDR1 SGHRS and CDR2 YFSETQ. V dropped 0 bases and J dropped 2 bases, with 17 bases sitting between them. CDR3 in amino acids: CASSLDGGGNSNYGYTF. The CDR3 DNA follows: TGCGCCAGCAGCTTGGACGGCGGGGGAAATTCCAACTATGGCTACACCTTC.

The chain combines TRBV21-1 with TRBJ1-5. TRBV21-1 is recorded as a pseudogene. The CDR3 loop spans 18 amino acids. The CDR3 DNA follows: TGTGCCAGCAGCAAACCCGGAGTCACAATTAGTAGCAATCAGCCCCAGCATTTT. Translated: CASSKPGVTISSNQPQHF.

The rearrangement joins TRBV4-3 to TRBJ1-3; a possible D gene is TRBD1 (6 bases). Per the germline V gene, CDR1 is LGHNA and CDR2 is YSLEER. CDR3 length equals 17 residues. With 0 bases removed from V and 4 bases from J, the gap between germline ends came to 16 bases. The CDR3 nucleotides are TGCGCCAGCAGCCAAGATAGGGCAGGGGCGGAAGGAAACACCATATATTTT. Translation: CASSQDRAGAEGNTIYF.

V gene TRBV19 combines with J gene TRBJ1-6; D not resolved. This CDR3 contains 13 residues. The germline V gene encodes CDR1 LNHDA and CDR2 SQIVND (reference sequence). Deletions cut 3 bases from V and 13 bases from J, with 13 bases between. The CDR3 DNA follows: TGTGCCAGTAGTATCGAGACGTTCGGGCCCCTCCACTTT. Protein product: CASSIETFGPLHF.

Here the CDR3 reads CASSTTGMYNSPLHF. The CDR3 DNA reads TGTGCCAGTAGTACAACGGGGATGTATAATTCACCCCTCCACTTT. J is TRBJ1-6 and V is TRBV19, with D unclear. Per the germline V gene, CDR1 is LNHDA and CDR2 is SQIVND (reference sequence). Between the trimmed V and J ends, which lost 4 bases and 4 bases, there was a span of 11 bases. The length of the CDR3 is 15 residues.

The chain joins TRBV5-4 to TRBJ2-7; D is possibly TRBD2 (7 bases). The length of the CDR3 is 15 residues. Germline V CDR1 and CDR2: SGHNT, YYREEE (reference sequence). V lost 1 base and J lost 0, with 11 bases in between. CDR3 sequence (DNA): TGTGCCAGCAGCTTGAGGGGGGGGGCCTCCTACGAGCAGTACTTC. Its translation: CASSLRGGASYEQYF.

The V gene is TRBV18, the J gene TRBJ2-7; D gene unclear. The ends were cut back, 2 bases at V and 6 bases at J, with 11 bases in the middle. Germline loops: CDR1 KGHSH, CDR2 LQKENI. This CDR3 comprises 13 residues. CDR3 amino acids: CASSPNFVIEQYF. In DNA, the CDR3 is TGTGCCAGCTCACCAAACTTTGTCATCGAGCAGTACTTC.

The J gene is TRBJ2-7, the V gene TRBV28; 7 nucleotides match TRBD2. Trimming cost V 10 bases and J 4 bases; bases outside gene matches: 13. Germline CDR1 and CDR2: MDHEN and SYDVKM. The CDR3 has 14 residues. The CDR3 loop reads CATTGGRDRYEQYF. The DNA of the CDR3 is TGTGCCACCACAGGAGGGAGGGATAGGTACGAGCAGTACTTC.

This chain links TRBV9 with TRBJ1-1; possibly TRBD1 for D (5 bases). Germline V gene lookup returns CDR1 SGDLS and CDR2 YYNGEE. The CDR3 is 12 residues long. Trimming pared 5 bases from V and 3 bases from J, leaving 8 bases between. The CDR3 coding sequence is TGTGCCAGCAGGGGAGGGGACACTGAAGCTTTCTTT. This sequence encodes CASRGGDTEAFF.

The CDR3 region is CASSSRTGLVGELFF. DNA of the CDR3: TGCGCCAGCAGCTCTCGGACAGGGCTAGTCGGGGAGCTGTTTTTT. The rearrangement links TRBV5-1 to TRBJ2-2; 8 bases match TRBD1. The CDR3 consists of 15 residues. Trimming removed 3 bases from V and 7 bases from J; junction bases left unmatched: 8. The germline CDR1 and CDR2 sequences are SGHRS and YFSETQ.

This chain links TRBV5-4 with TRBJ1-1; D gene uncertain. This CDR3 is built from 14 residues. The V end lost 0 bases, the J end lost 6 bases, and 12 bases lay between the germline ends. CDR1 is SGHNT and CDR2 is YYREEE in the germline V gene (reference sequence). The CDR3 bases are TGTGCCAGCAGCTTGGACCTATCATCCTCTGAAGCTTTCTTT. It yields the protein CASSLDLSSSEAFF.

This chain connects TRBV27 to TRBJ2-1; possibly TRBD1 for D (6 bases). Germline V CDR1 and CDR2: MNHEY, SMNVEV (reference sequence). The V end lost 3 bases, the J end lost 5 bases, and 11 bases lay between the germline ends. The CDR3 extends over 14 amino acids. The CDR3 DNA reads TGTGCCAGCAGTTTCCTGGGGGCCGACAATGAGCAGTTCTTC. Its protein is CASSFLGADNEQFF.

J is TRBJ1-2 and V is TRBV15; D is undetermined. CDR1 and CDR2 from the germline V gene are LNHNV and YYDKDF (reference sequence). V dropped 0 bases and J dropped 5 bases, with 22 bases sitting between them. The CDR3 is 18 residues long. The CDR3 region has the DNA TGTGCCACCAGCAGAGATTTGTTCCGTTTCAGTGGCGGATATGGCTACACCTTC. Its translation: CATSRDLFRFSGGYGYTF.

For this clone: Other DNA sequences from this sample encode an identical CDR3 as well. V is TRBV7-9 and J is TRBJ1-3, with unresolved D. Germline values: CDR1 SEHNR, CDR2 FQNEAQ (reference sequence). Trimming removed 4 bases from V and 1 base from J, with 11 bases in between. The CDR3 totals 15 residues. The CDR3 loop reads CASSSQVASGNTIYF. The CDR3 bases are TGTGCCAGCAGCTCCCAGGTAGCGTCTGGAAACACCATATATTTT. The full variable domain, its missing parts supplied by reference TRBV7-9 and TRBJ1-3, is DTGVSQNPRHKITKRGQNVTFRCDPISEHNRLYWYRQTLGQGPEFLTYFQNEAQLEKSRLLSDRFSAERPKGSFSTLEIQRTEQGDSAMYLCASSSQVASGNTIYFGEGSWLTVV.

The chain combines TRBV6-5 with TRBJ1-5; 7 bases map to TRBD1. This CDR3 has 15 amino acids. CDR1 is MNHEY and CDR2 is SVGAGI in the germline V gene. Trimming took 5 bases from V and 2 from J; bases not matched to a gene: 6. CDR3 in amino acids: CASSVTGLGNQPQHF. The CDR3 DNA sequence: TGTGCCAGCAGTGTGACAGGGTTGGGCAATCAGCCCCAGCATTTT.

The chain carries TRBV5-1 and TRBJ1-5, with D perhaps matching TRBD1 (6 bases). Trimming left V 4 bases short and J 5 bases short, with 13 bases between. Germline V gene sequence: CDR1 SGHRS, CDR2 YFSETQ. The length of the CDR3 is 14 residues. The CDR3 loop reads CASSGGQKDQPQHF. In nucleotides, the CDR3 is TGCGCCAGCAGCGGGGGCCAGAAAGATCAGCCCCAGCATTTT.

V is TRBV25-1 and J is TRBJ1-1, with D unclear. Germline V CDR1 and CDR2: MGHDK, SYGVNS. The V end lost 5 bases, the J end lost 5 bases, and 21 bases lay between the germline ends. CDR3 length: 16 amino acids. CDR3 in DNA: TGTGCCAGCAGTCCCAGGAGTGTCCAGGAGGAAACTGAAGCTTTCTTT. This translates into CASSPRSVQEETEAFF.

The rearrangement joins TRBV19 to TRBJ1-2; 7 nucleotides line up with TRBD1. Germline values: CDR1 LNHDA, CDR2 SQIVND (reference sequence). The CDR3 extends over 15 amino acids. V was clipped by 0 bases and J by 5 bases; unmatched bases: 6. In DNA form, the CDR3 reads TGTGCCAGTAGTATAGATCAGACAGGGAGGTATGGCTACACCTTC. Protein sequence: CASSIDQTGRYGYTF.

The chain employs TRBV7-9 and TRBJ2-3, with unresolved D. Germline CDR1 reads SEHNR; CDR2 reads FQNEAQ (reference sequence). The CDR3 is made up of 16 amino acids. With 8 bases removed from V and 0 bases from J, the gap between germline ends came to 18 bases. The CDR3 DNA is TGTGCCAGCGATGAGGAGCGATATTCTAGCACAGATACGCAGTATTTT. Translation gives CASDEERYSSTDTQYF.

The J gene is TRBJ1-1, the V gene TRBV7-9; 9 positions match TRBD1. From germline, CDR1 is SEHNR and CDR2 FQNEAQ (reference sequence). Trimming took 4 bases from V and 2 from J; bases not matched to a gene: 5. This CDR3 is 15 amino acids long. CDR3 amino acids: CASSSRQGGNTEAFF. The CDR3 coding sequence is TGTGCCAGCAGCTCAAGACAGGGGGGTAACACTGAAGCTTTCTTT. Based on the CDR3 plus reference TRBV7-9 and TRBJ1-1, the full variable domain is DTGVSQNPRHKITKRGQNVTFRCDPISEHNRLYWYRQTLGQGPEFLTYFQNEAQLEKSRLLSDRFSAERPKGSFSTLEIQRTEQGDSAMYLCASSSRQGGNTEAFFGQGTRLTVV.

The chain links TRBV6-1 to TRBJ2-7, with TRBD1 matching over 9 bases. V trimming: 5 bases; J trimming: 4 bases; junction bases outside the gene matches: 3. CDR1 and CDR2 (germline): MNHNS, SASEGT. The CDR3 contains 13 residues. CDR3 sequence: CASSWGQGYEQYF. CDR3 bases: TGTGCCAGCAGTTGGGGACAGGGTTACGAGCAGTACTTC.

This chain uses TRBV29-1 with TRBJ1-2; TRBD1 agrees at 10 bases. J lost 4 bases, V lost 2 bases, and 4 bases had no gene match. Germline assignment: CDR1 SQVTM and CDR2 ANQGSEA. The CDR3 contains 14 residues. The CDR3 region is CSVEWGTGVYGYTF. The CDR3 nucleotides are TGCAGCGTTGAATGGGGGACAGGGGTCTATGGCTACACCTTC.

CDR3 DNA: TGCGCCAGCAGCCCAGGGACAGGGGGCTTAGGCAATCAGCCCCAGCATTTT. Translating gives CASSPGTGGLGNQPQHF. The chain has TRBV4-1 and TRBJ1-5; 12 bases agree with TRBD1. Germline CDR1 MGHRA, CDR2 YSYEKL. CDR3 length: 17 residues. V lost 4 bases and J lost 2; bases outside the gene matches: 6.

The V call is TRBV5-4, the J call TRBJ1-2; 7 bases fit TRBD1. CDR3 length: 15 residues. The V gene's germline CDR1 is SGHNT and CDR2 YYREEE (reference sequence). The trim removed 4 bases at V and 1 base at J, leaving 7 bases unmatched. The CDR3 sequence: CASSLTGEYNYGYTF. Written as DNA, the CDR3 is TGTGCCAGCAGCCTTACAGGGGAGTATAACTATGGCTACACCTTC.